What follows are 13 T cell receptor beta chains derived from one specimen sequenced in a study of cytomegalovirus exposure and HLA in healthy donors. Researchers ran the PCR with 60 Vbeta and 13 Jbeta primers. Clones were read by immunoSEQ multiplex PCR, and TCRdb kept only the in-frame ones, dropping some. The table shows 150,000 to 200,000 clones, with over 70% occurring only once. Sequencing was done on a sample of PBMCs. The receptors originated from a woman aged 50 to 60 in good health and CMV-seronegative.

This clone was counted a single time. The genes are TRBV7-3 and TRBJ2-1; the D gene is possibly TRBD1 (6 bases). The V end lost 5 bases, the J end lost 1 base, and 9 bases lay between the germline ends. The CDR3 spans 14 residues. The germline V gene encodes CDR1 SGHTA and CDR2 FQGTGA. CDR3 coding DNA: TGTGCCAGCAGCGCCACAGGGTCCTACAATGAGCAGTTCTTC. Residues: CASSATGSYNEQFF.

The gene calls are TRBV14 and TRBJ1-6, with D tentatively TRBD1 (5 bases). This CDR3 is built from 21 residues. Per the germline V gene, CDR1 is SGHDN and CDR2 is FVKESK. V lost 0 bases and J lost 2, with 23 bases in between. The CDR3 spells CASSQDGGWSCRAPYNSPLHF. In nucleotides, the CDR3 is TGTGCCAGCAGCCAAGACGGGGGTTGGAGTTGCAGGGCGCCCTATAATTCACCCCTCCACTTT.

The gene calls are TRBV19 and TRBJ1-1; 8 nucleotides line up with TRBD1. Per germline, CDR1 LNHDA and CDR2 SQIVND (reference sequence). The CDR3 has 14 amino acids. J was trimmed by 0 bases and V by 7 bases; bases with no gene match: 4. Here the CDR3 DNA reads TGTGCCAGTAATAGACAGGGGATGAACACTGAAGCTTTCTTT. Its translation is CASNRQGMNTEAFF.

J is TRBJ2-1 and V is TRBV9; 7 positions agree with TRBD1. Germline assignment: CDR1 SGDLS and CDR2 YYNGEE. This CDR3 is 15 amino acids long. V lost 0 bases and J lost 7; bases outside the gene matches: 7. This CDR3 reads CASSVGKGAGNEQFF. CDR3 coding DNA: TGTGCCAGCAGCGTAGGAAAGGGGGCAGGTAATGAGCAGTTCTTC.

The rearrangement joins TRBV5-1 to TRBJ2-7; the match to TRBD1 covers 7 bases. This CDR3 spans 13 amino acids. V was pared by 5 bases and J by 3 bases, with 5 bases of the junction left unmatched. CDR1 is SGHRS, CDR2 YFSETQ, per germline. The CDR3 protein is CASSSRQGYEQYF. The CDR3 DNA follows: TGCGCCAGCAGTTCCCGACAGGGCTACGAGCAGTACTTC.

The genes are TRBV25-1 and TRBJ1-2, with no clear D. Germline V gene sequence: CDR1 MGHDK, CDR2 SYGVNS. The CDR3 length is 10 residues. Trimming pared 8 bases from V and 8 bases from J, leaving 9 bases between. CDR3 coding DNA: TGTGCCAGCCGAGGGTACGGCTACACCTTC. Translation gives CASRGYGYTF.

This chain joins TRBV18 and TRBJ2-3; D might be TRBD1 (6 bases). The CDR3 runs 13 residues. Germline V CDR1 and CDR2: KGHSH, LQKENI. Trimming cost V 4 bases and J 3 bases, with 8 bases left between them. In DNA, the CDR3 is TGTGCCAGCTCACAAGGACAGACAGATACGCAGTATTTT. It yields the protein CASSQGQTDTQYF.

J is TRBJ2-5 and V is TRBV7-9; TRBD2 matches at 9 bases. CDR1 is SEHNR and CDR2 is FQNEAQ in the germline V gene (reference sequence). V was pared by 0 bases and J by 4 bases, with 12 bases of the junction left unmatched. This CDR3 comprises 18 residues. CDR3 sequence (DNA): TGTGCCAGCAGCTTAGCCCCCCGCAATAGCGGGGGAAGAGAGACCCAGTACTTC. Residues: CASSLAPRNSGGRETQYF.

V is TRBV6-5 and J is TRBJ1-1, with D perhaps matching TRBD1 (5 bases). Trimming stripped 10 bases from V and 3 bases from J, with 15 bases between. Germline loops: CDR1 MNHEY, CDR2 SVGAGI. This CDR3 has 13 residues. The CDR3 here is CATRREGYTEAFF. CDR3 coding DNA: TGTGCCACCAGACGGGAGGGGTACACTGAAGCTTTCTTT.

The J gene is TRBJ1-5, the V gene TRBV5-8, with TRBD1 matching over 10 bases. The CDR3 covers 15 residues. The ends lost 4 bases at V and 2 bases at J; junction bases unmatched: 3. The germline gives CDR1 SGHTS, CDR2 YDEGEE. CDR3 sequence reads: CASSGGTGGNQPQHF. As DNA, the CDR3 is TGTGCCAGCAGCGGTGGGACAGGGGGCAATCAGCCCCAGCATTTT.

The chain employs TRBV7-9 and TRBJ1-4; 11 bases map to TRBD1. V trimming: 7 bases; J trimming: 7 bases; junction bases outside the gene matches: 8. The CDR3 is 15 residues long. Looked up from germline, CDR1 is SEHNR and CDR2 is FQNEAQ (reference sequence). CDR3 nucleotide sequence: TGTGCCAGCACCAACCCGGGACAGGGGGGTGAAAAACTGTTTTTT. Protein product: CASTNPGQGGEKLFF.

This chain joins TRBV21-1 and TRBJ2-7; TRBD2 is the table's D call and was not checked against the DNA. TRBV21-1 is listed as a pseudogene. The CDR3 loop spans 16 amino acids. The CDR3 loop is CASSVTSGTYTYEQYF. The DNA for the CDR3 is TGTGCCAGCAGCGTGACTAGCGGGACCTACACCTACGAGCAGTACTTC.

V and J are TRBV5-5 and TRBJ2-5; D not certain. Germline V lookup: CDR1 SGHKS, CDR2 YYEKEE (reference sequence). This CDR3 region has 14 residues. Trimming took 2 bases from V and 5 from J, leaving 13 bases between them. CDR3 in amino acids: CASSFFMQSETQYF. DNA of the CDR3: TGTGCCAGCAGCTTCTTTATGCAGTCCGAGACCCAGTACTTC. The full variable domain, rest sourced from reference TRBV5-5 and TRBJ2-5, is DAGVTQSPTHLIKTRGQQVTLRCSPISGHKSVSWYQQVLGQGPQFIFQYYEKEERGRGNFPDRFSARQFPNYSSELNVNALLLGDSALYLCASSFFMQSETQYFGPGTRLLVL.